Following are 3 T cell receptor beta chains from one sample sequenced in a study of CD8+ T cells in alopecia areata. Treatment here: oral pan-JAK inhibitor, 5-10 mg twice daily. Reverse transcription of extracted RNA yielded cDNA, which provided the sequencing template. Method: immunoSEQ multiplex PCR; TCRdb's copy keeps in-frame clones and lacks some. The sample holds about 140,000 clones; around 87% are singletons and the top ten take about 13%. Sequencing was performed on CD8+ T cells sorted from blood, taken at week 4, from a patient treated with tofacitinib. All receptors derive from a human donor with alopecia areata.

J is TRBJ1-1 and V is TRBV4-2; D unresolved. Germline V CDR1 and CDR2: LGHNA, YNFKEQ. The CDR3 length is 15 residues. V was shortened by 1 base and J by 3 bases, with 12 bases between the two germline ends. DNA of the CDR3: TGTGCCAGCAGCCAAGTGAGGGAGGACTACACTGAAGCTTTCTTT. Protein product: CASSQVREDYTEAFF.

This rearrangement joins TRBV5-6 to TRBJ2-1; TRBD2 aligns across 12 bases. This CDR3 is 16 amino acids long. In germline, CDR1 is SGHDT, CDR2 YYEEEE. The trim removed 4 bases at V and 4 bases at J, leaving 6 bases unmatched. The CDR3 loop is CASSSTSGGRYNEQFF. The CDR3 bases are TGTGCCAGCAGCAGCACTAGCGGGGGGAGGTACAATGAGCAGTTCTTC.

The chain couples TRBV2 to TRBJ1-2; no reliable D call. V was trimmed by 2 bases and J by 1 base, leaving 14 bases between them. The CDR3 has 16 amino acids. Germline lookup yields CDR1 SNHLY and CDR2 FYNNEI. CDR3 in DNA: TGTGCCAGCAGTGAATGGGCAGACCCACTTAACTATGGCTACACCTTC. Its protein is CASSEWADPLNYGYTF.